The next 9 T cell receptor beta chains were all read from a single sample in a study of Graves' ophthalmopathy and Graves' hyperthyroidism. RNA transcripts served as template for amplifying TCR beta CDR3 sequences. Amplification began with first-round RT-PCR using HTBI primers, then second-round multiplex PCR was performed. TCRdb used MiXCR to reprocess the multiplex PCR reads, holding one entry per CDR3 protein. Of about 1.2 million distinct CDR3 sequences in the sample, less than 45% were seen once. Source material: peripheral blood or thyroid tissue (not recorded which). These receptors all stem from an adult man with Graves' hyperthyroidism.

The rearrangement uses TRBV12-3 or TRBV12-4 and TRBJ2-7; D may be TRBD1 or TRBD2 (5 bases each). Between the trimmed V and J ends, which lost 6 bases and 0 bases, there was a span of 12 bases. There are 14 residues in the CDR3. The CDR3 nucleotides read TGTGCCAGCAGGCAACGGGGCACCTCCTACGAGCAGTACTTC. Amino acid sequence: CASRQRGTSYEQYF.

J is TRBJ2-7 and V is TRBV7-2, with 11 bases that match TRBD2. Losses at the gene ends were 5 bases for V and 7 bases for J; bases not matched to a gene: 16. The CDR3 length is 17 residues. Germline loops: CDR1 SGHTA, CDR2 FQGNSA. In DNA, the CDR3 is TGTGCCAGCAGCATCGGGACTAGCGGCAACGGAGGGGGGGAGCAGTACTTC. Protein: CASSIGTSGNGGGEQYF.

This chain joins TRBV11-2 and TRBJ1-3, with 9 bases aligning to TRBD1. The V gene end was trimmed by 11 bases and the J gene end by 0 bases; junction bases not matched to a gene: 2. Germline CDR1 and CDR2: SGHAT and FQNNGV. The CDR3 is made up of 13 amino acids. Written as DNA, the CDR3 is TGTGCCGGGACAGGGAGCTCTGGAAACACCATATATTTT. It encodes CAGTGSSGNTIYF.

There are many counts of this clonotype. The rearrangement joins TRBV7-2 to TRBJ2-5; 7 bases agree with TRBD1. This CDR3 contains 15 residues. Germline lookup yields CDR1 SGHTA and CDR2 FQGNSA. V trimming: 5 bases; J trimming: 0 bases; junction bases outside the gene matches: 6. The CDR3 DNA follows: TGTGCCAGCAGCCGACAGGGTTCCTACCAAGAGACCCAGTACTTC. Translation gives CASSRQGSYQETQYF.

J is TRBJ2-7 and V is TRBV7-3, with 7 bases identical to TRBD1. Trimming took 1 base from V and 4 from J; bases not matched to a gene: 7. Looked up from germline, CDR1 is SGHTA and CDR2 is FQGTGA. CDR3 length: 15 residues. The CDR3 here is CASSLRDSPFYEQYF. The CDR3 bases are TGTGCCAGCAGCTTAAGGGACAGTCCCTTTTACGAGCAGTACTTC.

In DNA, the CDR3 is TGTGCCAGCAGAGGACAGCCGGCGGAGGGCTACACCTTC. Protein product: CASRGQPAEGYTF. V and J are TRBV15 and TRBJ1-2, with a weak D call TRBD1 (6 bases). V lost 10 bases and J 8 bases, leaving 20 bases between the germline ends. The germline V gene has CDR1 LNHNV and CDR2 YYDKDF (reference sequence). The CDR3 is 13 residues long. The entire variable domain, with the rest obtained from reference TRBV15 and TRBJ1-2, is as follows: DAMVIQNPRYQVTQFGKPVTLSCSQTLNHNVMYWYQQKSSQAPKLLFHYYDKDFNNEADTPDNFQSRRPNTSFCFLDIRSPGLGDTAMYLCASRGQPAEGYTFGSGTRLTVV.

The sample holds many counts of this clonotype. The genes are TRBV2 and TRBJ1-1; D ambiguous. This CDR3 is built from 11 residues. In germline, CDR1 is SNHLY, CDR2 FYNNEI. The V gene lost 10 bases and the J gene lost 1 base, with 7 bases spanning the gap. The CDR3 DNA follows: TGTGCCACCATTGGGAACACTGAAGCTTTCTTT. Translated: CATIGNTEAFF.

The rearrangement joins TRBV12-3 or TRBV12-4 to TRBJ2-7; a possible D gene is TRBD2 (5 bases). V lost 5 bases to trimming and J lost 7 bases, with 18 bases between them. The CDR3 totals 14 residues. CDR3 nucleotides: TGTGCCAGCAGTCCATCTGGGGAGTCTGTGGAGCAGTACTTC. This encodes CASSPSGESVEQYF.

V is TRBV27 and J is TRBJ1-2; D possibly corresponds to TRBD1 (5 bases). The CDR3 length is 12 residues. Germline V gene lookup returns CDR1 MNHEY and CDR2 SMNVEV (reference sequence). The V and J ends lost 2 bases and 10 bases respectively, with 11 bases between them. CDR3 coding DNA: TGTGCCAGCAGTTTACCGGGGCTACCCTACACCTTC. Residues: CASSLPGLPYTF.